Presented here are 27 T cell receptor beta chains from one specimen sequenced in a study of regulatory T cells in long-lasting Graves disease. Building the TCR beta libraries relied on iRepertoire HTBI primers, and CDR3 regions underwent Arm-PCR. TCRdb recomputed calls from the multiplex PCR reads with MiXCR, one row per CDR3 protein. The sample contains approximately 480,000 distinct CDR3 sequences, about 17% of which appear only once. This sample's time point: newly diagnosed GD, antithyroid drugs for less than 3 months. The authors made the TCR library using RNA they extracted from PBMCs. This same sample was also taken into another study, of T cells in Graves' hyperthyroidism and ophthalmopathy.

The sequencing used peripheral blood mononuclear cells (PBMCs), collected at new diagnosis, from a patient treated with antithyroid drugs. These receptors were taken from a man in his forties with Graves disease.

The chain combines TRBV11-1 with TRBJ2-7; TRBD2 is a possible D gene (5 bases). The CDR3 covers 16 residues. V lost 0 bases to trimming and J lost 5 bases, with 17 bases between them. Germline CDR1 reads SGHAT; CDR2 reads FQDESV (reference sequence). Here the CDR3 reads CASSLAPEDRPNEQYF. CDR3 nucleotide sequence: TGTGCCAGCAGCTTAGCGCCGGAGGACCGCCCCAACGAGCAGTACTTC.

This clonotype has a count of ten or more. CDR3 coding DNA: TGTGCCAGCAGTGTGAGGGGCCGCAACACTGAAGCTTTCTTT. Its protein product is CASSVRGRNTEAFF. The chain couples TRBV6-1 to TRBJ1-1, with D tentatively TRBD1 (5 bases). Deletions cut 4 bases from V and 2 bases from J, with 11 bases between. CDR3 length: 14 amino acids. CDR1 is MNHNS and CDR2 is SASEGT in the germline V gene.

At least ten counts were recorded for this clonotype. V and J are TRBV28 and TRBJ1-3; 7 nucleotides line up with TRBD1. This CDR3 has 14 amino acids. Trimming took 5 bases from V and 3 from J; bases not matched to a gene: 4. The V gene's germline CDR1 is MDHEN and CDR2 SYDVKM. The CDR3 DNA is TGTGCCAGCAGTCAACAGGGGTTTGGAAACACCATATATTTT. Translating it yields CASSQQGFGNTIYF.

The sample holds a few counts of this clonotype. The J gene is TRBJ2-2, the V gene TRBV28, with D possibly being TRBD1 (6 bases). Germline V CDR1 and CDR2: MDHEN, SYDVKM. The CDR3 is made up of 15 amino acids. Trimming removed 8 bases from V and 2 bases from J, with 15 bases in between. The CDR3 region has the DNA TGTGCCAGCGGGGGCCCGGGATCCAACACCGGGGAGCTGTTTTTT. It yields the protein CASGGPGSNTGELFF.

There are many counts of this clonotype. V is TRBV7-9 and J is TRBJ2-5; tentatively, D is TRBD2 (6 bases). The V end lost 1 base, the J end lost 0 bases, and 15 bases lay between the germline ends. Germline assignment: CDR1 SEHNR and CDR2 FQNEAQ (reference sequence). This CDR3 has 17 amino acids. The CDR3 reads CASSLVPPRDHQETQYF. The CDR3 DNA follows: TGTGCCAGCAGCTTAGTACCACCGCGGGACCACCAAGAGACCCAGTACTTC.

This clonotype has at least ten counts. The CDR3, as DNA: TGTGCCAGCAGCCCCCGATGGGGTGAGGATGAGCAGTTCTTC. As protein: CASSPRWGEDEQFF. V and J are TRBV7-9 and TRBJ2-1; D is unresolved. The CDR3 sequence is 14 residues long. The germline CDR1 and CDR2 sequences are SEHNR and FQNEAQ (reference sequence). V was shortened by 5 bases and J by 8 bases, with 16 bases between the two germline ends.

This clonotype was detected ten times or more. This sequence joins TRBV9 and TRBJ2-7; maybe TRBD1 (6 bases). This CDR3 comprises 13 residues. Trimming cost V 2 bases and J 4 bases, with 10 bases left between them. Germline V CDR1 and CDR2: SGDLS, YYNGEE. CDR3 DNA: TGTGCCAGCAGCGTCGGACAGAAATACGAGCAGTACTTC. Translation gives CASSVGQKYEQYF.

The V gene is TRBV6-1, the J gene TRBJ2-5, with D possibly called TRBD1 or TRBD2 (5 bases each). Judging by the DNA end, TRBJ2-7 fits better; the J call may be wrong. Germline-derived CDR1 and CDR2 are MNHNS and SASEGT. The CDR3 is made up of 13 amino acids. The CDR3 region is CASSGTGIYEQYF. CDR3 sequence (DNA): TGTGCCAGTTCCGGGACGGGGATCTACGAGCAGTACTTC.

This clonotype was seen ten or more times. The V call is TRBV20-1, the J call TRBJ2-3, with TRBD2 matching 11 bases. The CDR3 consists of 16 residues. Germline V gene sequence: CDR1 DFQATT, CDR2 SNEGSKA (reference sequence). The V and J ends lost 2 bases and 8 bases, in that order; junction bases with no gene match: 12. This CDR3 is CSARTLSLAGGGTQYF. CDR3 bases: TGCAGTGCTAGAACCCTCTCGCTAGCGGGAGGTGGTACGCAGTATTTT.

There are many counts of this clonotype. The V and J genes are TRBV20-1 and TRBJ2-1, with TRBD2 identical over 11 bases. The CDR3 is 14 amino acids. CDR1 and CDR2 (germline): DFQATT, SNEGSKA (reference sequence). V gave up 6 bases and J gave up 4 bases; unmatched junction bases: 5. The CDR3 sequence is CSAKTSGSYNEQFF. The CDR3 nucleotides are TGCAGTGCCAAAACTAGCGGGAGTTACAATGAGCAGTTCTTC.

The V and J genes are TRBV24-1 and TRBJ2-1; 8 bases agree with TRBD2. Germline CDR1 and CDR2: KGHDR and SFDVKD. CDR3 length: 17 residues. The junction had 17 bases not matched to a gene; V was cut back by 4 bases and J by 10 bases. The CDR3 coding sequence is TGTGCCACCAGTGACCGTAGACAGCCGGGGGGGCTAGCGGAGCAGTTCTTC. The encoded protein is CATSDRRQPGGLAEQFF.

This clonotype was observed a few times. The gene calls are TRBV7-8 and TRBJ2-7; 12 nucleotides align to TRBD2. V trimming: 3 bases; J trimming: 5 bases; junction bases outside the gene matches: 5. The germline gives CDR1 SGHVS, CDR2 FQNEAQ. The CDR3 is 15 residues long. The DNA of the CDR3 is TGTGCCAGCAGCTTTAGACTAGCGGGAGCAAACGAGCAGTACTTC. This translates into CASSFRLAGANEQYF. Drawing the rest from reference TRBV7-8 and TRBJ2-7, the complete variable domain is GAGVSQSPRYKVAKRGQDVALRCDPISGHVSLFWYQQALGQGPEFLTYFQNEAQLDKSGLPSDRFFAERPEGSVSTLKIQRTQQEDSAVYLCASSFRLAGANEQYFGPGTRLTVT.

Many counts were recorded for this clonotype. Mismatch with germline at one junction end may stem from a read error. This rearrangement joins TRBV5-1 to TRBJ1-1, with D tentatively TRBD1 (5 bases). The germline gives CDR1 SGHRS, CDR2 YFSETQ. The CDR3 length is 15 residues. CDR3 coding DNA: TGTGCCAGCAGCTTAGGCGACAGCATGAACACTGAAGCTTTCTTT. This encodes CASSLGDSMNTEAFF. The entire variable domain, with the rest obtained from reference TRBV5-1 and TRBJ1-1, is as follows: KAGVTQTPRYLIKTRGQQVTLSCSPISGHRSVSWYQQTPGQGLQFLFEYFSETQRNKGNFPGRFSGRQFSNSRSEMNVSTLELGDSALYLCASSLGDSMNTEAFFGQGTRLTVV.

This clonotype was counted only a few times. The chain has TRBV14 and TRBJ2-5; no definite D call. The CDR3 contains 13 residues. The ends were cut back, 1 base at V and 2 bases at J, with 5 bases in the middle. CDR1 is SGHDN and CDR2 is FVKESK in the germline V gene. The CDR3 DNA reads TGTGCCAGCAGCCAAGCGGAACAAGAGACCCAGTACTTC. Translated: CASSQAEQETQYF.

The rearrangement uses TRBV14 and TRBJ2-1, with 7 nucleotides matching TRBD2. CDR1 SGHDN and CDR2 FVKESK come from the germline V gene. The CDR3 sequence is 14 residues long. Unmatched junction bases numbered 9, after V lost 4 bases and J lost 9 bases. CDR3: CASSLGGWESEQFF. In nucleotides, the CDR3 is TGTGCCAGCAGCCTGGGAGGGTGGGAGAGTGAGCAGTTCTTC.

This clonotype was picked up a small number of times. The rearrangement uses TRBV5-6 and TRBJ2-7; 8 nucleotides match TRBD1. V dropped 4 bases and J dropped 4; count of bases not matched to a gene: 7. Germline values: CDR1 SGHDT, CDR2 YYEEEE. CDR3 size: 14 residues. The CDR3 nucleotides read TGTGCCAGCAGCCGGGGCCGACAGGGGTACGAGCAGTACTTC. As protein: CASSRGRQGYEQYF. Complete variable domain (other parts from reference TRBV5-6 and TRBJ2-7): DAGVTQSPTHLIKTRGQQVTLRCSPKSGHDTVSWYQQALGQGPQFIFQYYEEEERQRGNFPDRFSGHQFPNYSSELNVNALLLGDSALYLCASSRGRQGYEQYFGPGTRLTVT.

The gene calls are TRBV6-2 or TRBV6-3 and TRBJ2-2; possibly TRBD1 for D (5 bases). This CDR3 spans 14 amino acids. In germline, CDR1 is MNHEY, CDR2 SVGEGT. V lost 6 bases to trimming and J lost 0 bases, with 8 bases between them. CDR3 loop: CASRRQPNTGELFF. The CDR3 DNA is TGTGCCAGCAGAAGACAGCCGAACACCGGGGAGCTGTTTTTT.

This sequence joins TRBV29-1 and TRBJ2-7; 7 bases map to TRBD2. Germline V gives CDR1 SQVTM, CDR2 ANQGSEA. The CDR3 length is 14 residues. The V gene end was trimmed by 0 bases and the J gene end by 6 bases; junction bases not matched to a gene: 8. The CDR3 DNA is TGCAGCGTTGAAGATTGGCCACTAGCGAGCGAGCAGTACTTC. This sequence encodes CSVEDWPLASEQYF.

This clonotype was counted ten times or more. The chain recombines TRBV29-1 with TRBJ2-1, with D perhaps TRBD1 or TRBD2 (5 bases each). This CDR3 contains 14 residues. Germline CDR1 is SQVTM and CDR2 is ANQGSEA. The germline V and J ends were trimmed by 1 base and 1 base, with 8 bases remaining between them. DNA for the CDR3: TGCAGCGTTGAAGCGGGGCCATCCTACAATGAGCAGTTCTTC. Translation: CSVEAGPSYNEQFF.

This clonotype was observed many times. Here the CDR3 reads CASSPYRDSNTEAFF. CDR3 bases: TGTGCCAGCTCACCATACAGGGATTCGAACACTGAAGCTTTCTTT. The chain carries TRBV18 and TRBJ1-1, with a possible D match to TRBD1 (6 bases). The CDR3 is 15 residues long. V was pared by 2 bases and J by 1 base, with 11 bases between. Germline CDR1 reads KGHSH; CDR2 reads LQKENI.

The chain uses TRBV25-1 and TRBJ2-1, with D maybe TRBD2 (5 bases). The germline V and J ends were trimmed by 2 bases and 5 bases, with 10 bases remaining between them. Germline lookup yields CDR1 MGHDK and CDR2 SYGVNS. The CDR3 loop spans 14 amino acids. The CDR3: CASSEAGRHNEQFF. As DNA, the CDR3 is TGTGCCAGCAGTGAAGCGGGCCGCCACAATGAGCAGTTCTTC.

Turning to this clonotype: One base away lies a much larger clone, so this may be a sequencing read error. The V gene is TRBV5-1, the J gene TRBJ2-3; tentative D call: TRBD2 (6 bases). The length of the CDR3 is 12 residues. The V gene's germline CDR1 is SGHRS and CDR2 YFSETQ. The CDR3 region is CASRGSGDTLYF. CDR3 nucleotide sequence: TGCGCCAGCAGGGGGTCGGGAGATACGCTGTATTTT.

This clonotype was counted only a few times. V gene TRBV5-6 combines with J gene TRBJ2-3, with D tentatively TRBD2 (6 bases). Trimming took 2 bases from V and 4 from J, leaving 11 bases between them. Germline lookup yields CDR1 SGHDT and CDR2 YYEEEE. This CDR3 region has 14 residues. The DNA of the CDR3 is TGTGCCAGCAGCTTAACGGGACTCCCAGATACGCAGTATTTT. Protein sequence: CASSLTGLPDTQYF.

V gene TRBV5-6 combines with J gene TRBJ1-2, with 8 positions matching TRBD1. The germline V gene encodes CDR1 SGHDT and CDR2 YYEEEE. Trimming removed 1 base from V and 5 bases from J; junction bases left unmatched: 7. The CDR3 spans 15 residues. CDR3 sequence (DNA): TGTGCCAGCAGCTTGACGGGCCAGGGGGCGTATGGCTACACCTTC. This codes for CASSLTGQGAYGYTF.

This clonotype was seen at least ten times. The chain combines TRBV10-3 with TRBJ1-1, with D unclear. This CDR3 spans 13 amino acids. Germline assignment: CDR1 ENHRY and CDR2 SYGVKD. The ends were cut back, 6 bases at V and 1 base at J, with 9 bases in the middle. In nucleotides, the CDR3 is TGTGCCATCAGGGGTTTCGAGAACACTGAAGCTTTCTTT. Residues: CAIRGFENTEAFF.

The chain is built from TRBV19 and TRBJ2-1, with D maybe TRBD2 (5 bases). Germline V gene sequence: CDR1 LNHDA, CDR2 SQIVND (reference sequence). The CDR3 covers 13 residues. The V end was cut by 3 bases, the J end by 6 bases, with 9 bases between. DNA for the CDR3: TGTGCCAGTAGTATCGGGGTGGTCAATGAGCAGTTCTTC. Translated, it gives CASSIGVVNEQFF.

The chain couples TRBV7-8 to TRBJ2-7; 9 bases map to TRBD1. Per germline, CDR1 SGHVS and CDR2 FQNEAQ. This CDR3 spans 15 amino acids. Trimming cost V 4 bases and J 4 bases; bases outside gene matches: 8. Here the CDR3 DNA reads TGTGCCAGCAGCTCCCGGGACAGGGCACGTTACGAGCAGTACTTC. Translated, it gives CASSSRDRARYEQYF. The full variable domain, rest sourced from reference TRBV7-8 and TRBJ2-7, is GAGVSQSPRYKVAKRGQDVALRCDPISGHVSLFWYQQALGQGPEFLTYFQNEAQLDKSGLPSDRFFAERPEGSVSTLKIQRTQQEDSAVYLCASSSRDRARYEQYFGPGTRLTVT.